Listed below are T cell receptor beta chains from one sample, sequenced in a study of blood T cells in healthy people across ages. TCRdb re-called the 5' RACE reads through MiXCR, storing one row per CDR3 protein. This table holds over a million distinct CDR3 sequences, over 35% found once. Sequenced sample: blood. The source is an older woman in good health. Each CDR3 is given with its conserved first and last residue. The D gene is left open where the match is weak. Where a row states a size, it is once, few, many or the class of an expanded clone; other rows omit it.

few,NA,TRBV4-1,TRBJ2-5,TGCGCCAGCAGCCAAGGTGCGGCAGTCCAAGAGACCCAGTACTTC,CASSQGAAVQETQYF
NA,TRBD1,TRBV6-4,TRBJ2-5,TGTGCCAGCAGTGAGGGGACAGGCAAATACAATGAGCAGTACTTC,CASSEGTGKYNEQYF
NA,NA,TRBV10-3,TRBJ1-5,TGTGCCAGCCATATGAACGGAGAGCAGCCCCAGCATTTT,CASHMNGEQPQHF
NA,NA,TRBV9,TRBJ1-1,TGTGCCAGCAGCGTAGGTGCCGGGGGGGGCTCAGGCACTGAAGCTTTCTTT,CASSVGAGGGSGTEAFF
few,TRBD2,TRBV4-2,TRBJ2-7,TGTGCCAGCAGCCCGAGGCTAGCGGGAGGGGCCTACGAGCAGTACTTC,CASSPRLAGGAYEQYF
once,NA,TRBV6-6,TRBJ2-7,TGTGCCAGCAGTTACGCCGAGGACCAGACCAGCGAGCAGTACTTC,CASSYAEDQTSEQYF
NA,NA,TRBV27,TRBJ2-3,TGTGCCAGCAGTTTGATTCGATCTAGCACAGATACGCAGTATTTT,CASSLIRSSTDTQYF
NA,NA,TRBV7-6,TRBJ2-2,TGTGCCAGCAGCTTGTACAAGAACACCGGGGAGCTGTTTTTT,CASSLYKNTGELFF
NA,TRBD2,TRBV9,TRBJ2-7,TGTGCCAGCAGCCCACGATTCGGGACTAACTACAATGAGCAGTACTTC,CASSPRFGTNYNEQYF
NA,NA,TRBV27,TRBJ1-5,TGTGCCAGCAGGACGATGGGGGGGATGAATCAGCCCCAGCATTTT,CASRTMGGMNQPQHF
few,NA,TRBV7-8,TRBJ2-3,TGTGCCAGCAGCGGGGATTGGCGGCGCACAGATACGCAGTATTTT,CASSGDWRRTDTQYF
NA,NA,TRBV5-1,TRBJ2-1,TGCGCCAGCAGCTTGAAGATCGGGGGCTACAATGAGCAGTTCTTC,CASSLKIGGYNEQFF
few,TRBD2,TRBV7-9,TRBJ2-1,TGTGCCAGCAGCCCCCAACGCCGCCGGGAGGATGAGCAGTTCTTC,CASSPQRRREDEQFF
NA,TRBD2,TRBV6-5,TRBJ2-6,TGTGCCAGCAGTAGCGGGAGCCTCTCTGGGGCCAACGTCCTGACTTTC,CASSSGSLSGANVLTF
NA,NA,TRBV3-1,TRBJ2-7,TGTGCCAGCAGCCAAGATTGGGCTAGCAGCTCCTACGAGCAGTACTTC,CASSQDWASSSYEQYF
few,NA,TRBV20-1,TRBJ2-7,TGCAGTGCGGCGGTTCGGGGTACCCCCCACGAGCAGTACTTC,CSAAVRGTPHEQYF
few,TRBD1,TRBV6-6,TRBJ1-5,TGTGCCAGCAGAACCGGGACAGGCTATCAGCCCCAGCATTTT,CASRTGTGYQPQHF
NA,NA,TRBV2,TRBJ1-2,TGTGCCAGCAGTGCTCTACAGTCAAATGGCTACACCTTC,CASSALQSNGYTF
NA,TRBD2,TRBV27,TRBJ2-1,TGTGCCAGCAGTCCCCCCGGGACTAGCGTCCACAATGAGCAGTTCTTC,CASSPPGTSVHNEQFF
NA,NA,TRBV4-1,TRBJ2-3,TGCGCCAGCAGCCAACTAGGGGCAGATACGCAGTATTTT,CASSQLGADTQYF
NA,NA,TRBV5-1,TRBJ2-1,TGCGCCAGCACCACGGACCCGAAACCCAATGAGCAGTTCTTC,CASTTDPKPNEQFF
few,TRBD1,TRBV6-5,TRBJ2-7,TGTGCCAGCAGGCTTGGGACAGATCCCTACGAGCAGTACTTC,CASRLGTDPYEQYF
NA,NA,TRBV7-9,TRBJ2-1,TGTGCCAGCAGGTCGGGGGAGGTCTCCTACAATGAGCAGTTCTTC,CASRSGEVSYNEQFF
NA,NA,TRBV29-1,TRBJ1-2,TGCAGCGTCGGATCTGATAGCGGCTACACCTTC,CSVGSDSGYTF
few,NA,TRBV15,TRBJ2-7,TGTGCCACCAGCAGAGACGCCAGGGCTTACGAGCAGTACTTC,CATSRDARAYEQYF
NA,TRBD2,TRBV4-1,TRBJ2-7,TGCGCCAGCAGCCAAGTTCGTCTAGCGGGAGGCAGCAGTAACTACGAGCAGTACTTC,CASSQVRLAGGSSNYEQYF
NA,NA,TRBV29-1,TRBJ2-1,TGCAGCGTTGCGATCGGGGCAGTCAATGAGCAGTTCTTC,CSVAIGAVNEQFF
once,TRBD2,TRBV3-1,TRBJ2-3,TGTGCCAGCAGCCATGGACTAGCGGGAGAGTCAAGCACAGATACGCAGTATTTT,CASSHGLAGESSTDTQYF
NA,NA,TRBV20-1,TRBJ2-7,TGCAGTGCTAGAGTGGACCAAAGCTCCTACAATGAGCAGTACTTC,CSARVDQSSYNEQYF
NA,NA,TRBV10-3,TRBJ2-3,TGTGCCATCAGTGACTTGGGGTCGGGCACAGATACGCAGTATTTT,CAISDLGSGTDTQYF
NA,NA,TRBV5-1,TRBJ2-1,TGCGCCAGCAGCGCGCAGGGGAGGGACTACAATGAGCTGTTCTTC,CASSAQGRDYNELFF
NA,TRBD2,TRBV27,TRBJ2-6,TGTGCCAGCAGTCCGACTAGCGGGAGTTCTGGGGCCAACGTCCTGACTTTC,CASSPTSGSSGANVLTF
NA,TRBD2,TRBV7-3,TRBJ2-1,TGTGCCAGCAGCTTAATAGCGGGTGCCAATGAGCAGTTCTTC,CASSLIAGANEQFF
NA,NA,TRBV12-3/TRBV12-4,TRBJ1-1,TGTGCCAGCAGTTTAGCAGGGGATCTTGAAGCTTTCTTT,CASSLAGDLEAFF
NA,NA,TRBV10-3,TRBJ2-1,TGTGCCATCAGCAAGGGCGCGAACAATGAGCAGTTCTTC,CAISKGANNEQFF
NA,TRBD2,TRBV5-1,TRBJ2-5,TGCGCCAGCAGCCCCTCCAGCGGGGGTGGACAAGAGACCCAGTACTTC,CASSPSSGGGQETQYF
NA,TRBD2,TRBV29-1,TRBJ2-3,TGCAGCGTTGGAGGTGCGGGAGGAGGTACGGGCACAGATACGCAGTATTTT,CSVGGAGGGTGTDTQYF
once,TRBD2,TRBV5-1,TRBJ2-7,TGCGCCAGCAGCTGGGAGGGACTCTCAGTCTACGAGCAGTACTTC,CASSWEGLSVYEQYF
NA,TRBD1,TRBV27,TRBJ1-2,TGTGCCAGCAGTGTAGGACAGGGATGGAGGGGCTACACCTTC,CASSVGQGWRGYTF
NA,NA,TRBV28,TRBJ1-3,TGTGCCAGCAGGGGAACTGCAAACACCATATATTTT,CASRGTANTIYF
many,NA,TRBV6-1,TRBJ2-4,TGTGCCAGCAGTAACTGGGACACTAACAAAAACATTCAGTACTTC,CASSNWDTNKNIQYF
NA,NA,TRBV20-1,TRBJ1-1,TGCAGTGCTAGAGAAGGGGGGAACACCGAAGCTTTCTTT,CSAREGGNTEAFF
few,NA,TRBV15,TRBJ2-3,TGTGCCACCAGCAGAGACCTAACAGATACGCAGTATTTT,CATSRDLTDTQYF
NA,TRBD1,TRBV28,TRBJ2-3,TGTGCCAGCAGTTTACCCTTAGGACAGGCGCAAGATACGCAGTATTTT,CASSLPLGQAQDTQYF
NA,NA,TRBV9,TRBJ1-2,TGTGCCAGCAGCGTAGCGGCACTCAGCGGCTACACCTTC,CASSVAALSGYTF
NA,TRBD2,TRBV7-2,TRBJ2-7,TGTGCCAGCAGCTTAGATGAGGGGACTAAACCCAGCTACGAGCAGTACTTC,CASSLDEGTKPSYEQYF
few,NA,TRBV20-1,TRBJ2-7,TGCAGTGCTTATGACAGATCATACGAGCAGTACTTC,CSAYDRSYEQYF
many,NA,TRBV29-1,TRBJ2-1,TGCAGCGCTCACAAGAGGGGACGGAGGAACAATGAGCAGTTCTTC,CSAHKRGRRNNEQFF
few,NA,TRBV5-1,TRBJ2-7,TGCGCCAGCAGGGGGGTGTGGGGATCCTACGAGCAGTACTTC,CASRGVWGSYEQYF
NA,TRBD2,TRBV11-2,TRBJ2-5,TGTGCCAGCAGCTTATACGCACGGGGGCAGGGTCGGACTAGCGGGAAAGAGACCCAGTACTTC,CASSLYARGQGRTSGKETQYF
NA,TRBD2,TRBV5-1,TRBJ2-7,TGCGCCAGCAGCTCGGGGGGAGGGCTTCTGGGGAATGAGCAGTACTTC,CASSSGGGLLGNEQYF
few,NA,TRBV20-1,TRBJ2-7,TGCAGTGCTAGAGATGGGGGGTGGGGACAAGTTACCTTTACCTACGAGCAGTACTTC,CSARDGGWGQVTFTYEQYF
NA,NA,TRBV19,TRBJ2-5,TGTGCCAGTAGTACCTGGGCTGTCGGTGGGACTGCCCTTGGAGAGACCCAGTACTTC,CASSTWAVGGTALGETQYF